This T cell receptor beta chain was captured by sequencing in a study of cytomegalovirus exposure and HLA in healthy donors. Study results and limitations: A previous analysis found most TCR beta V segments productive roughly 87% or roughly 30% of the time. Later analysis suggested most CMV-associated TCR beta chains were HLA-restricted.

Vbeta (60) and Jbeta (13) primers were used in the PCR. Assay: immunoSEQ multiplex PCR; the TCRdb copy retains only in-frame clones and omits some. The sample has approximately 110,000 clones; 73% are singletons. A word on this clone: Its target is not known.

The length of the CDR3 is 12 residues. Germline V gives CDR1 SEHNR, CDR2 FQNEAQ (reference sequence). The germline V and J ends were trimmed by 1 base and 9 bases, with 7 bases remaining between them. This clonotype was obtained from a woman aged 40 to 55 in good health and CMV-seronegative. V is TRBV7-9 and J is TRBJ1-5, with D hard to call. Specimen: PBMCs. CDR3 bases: TGTGCCAGCAGCTTAGGAGGGCTGCCCCAGCATTTT. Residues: CASSLGGLPQHF.